This T cell receptor beta chain was recorded in a study of shared clonotypes between healthy human individuals. Study-level information: Two women and a few men aged 18 to 49 made up the donors. The study's findings and limits: The authors expected sequencing depth to affect clonotype sharing among donors. Some naive CD4 clonotypes, about 5.5%, turned up in common across a handful of donors.

V shed 0 bases, J shed 0 bases, and the junction held 12 bases outside the gene matches. CDR3 length: 20 residues. Germline CDR1 is SGDLS and CDR2 is YYNGEE. This was a deep-level run. Data came from immunoSEQ multiplex PCR; TCRdb stores just in-frame clones and leaves some out. This sample has more than 1 million clones; 78% occur once, and the top ten carry approximately 0.52%. On this clone itself: The antigen remains undetermined.

This receptor was obtained from a man between 18 and 29 years old in good health. Some clones in this sample may be carry-over from other donors' samples. Material for sequencing was memory CD4+ T cells from PBMCs. Subset meaning: CD45RA-negative fraction. This chain joins TRBV9 and TRBJ2-2; 9 bases are a match to TRBD2. The CDR3 spells CASSVGQPSGKRANTGELFF. CDR3 sequence (DNA): TGTGCCAGCAGCGTAGGCCAACCTAGCGGGAAAAGGGCGAACACCGGGGAGCTGTTTTTT.